This note documents a single T cell receptor beta chain sequence. Its antigen is not known. Treatment defined: approximately 9-day PBMC culture with coronavirus spike peptide pools or control peptides (ViraFEST assay). The unexposed donor gave CD4+ T cells before the COVID-19 pandemic (2011-2018). Once peptide pools had expanded antigen-specific T cells, ViraFEST sequenced TCRs. Cultured CD4+ T-cell DNA underwent Oncomine TCR Beta short-read sequencing. The source of extracted genomic DNA was cultured CD4+ T cells. TCRdb analysed the PCR reads with MiXCR anew, one entry per CDR3 protein. The sample yields around 7,800 distinct CDR3 sequences, around 33% seen once. This record comes from a study of vaccination and CD4 T cells after COVID-19. About the research overall: Convalescent donors: six male, four female; seven Caucasian, two Asian, one multiracial, two Hispanic. Vaccinees got either two BNT162b2 doses or two mRNA-1273 doses.

V lost 5 bases, J lost 6 bases, and 4 bases stayed unmatched. From germline, CDR1 is DFQATT and CDR2 SNEGSKA (reference sequence). This CDR3 has 13 amino acids. This TCR came from a human donor in good health. V usage is TRBV20-1 and J usage is TRBJ1-4, with TRBD1 matching 9 bases. Material: CD4+ T cells from blood, cultured in vitro. The DNA for the CDR3 is TGCAGTGCTTTAACAGGGGGCGATGAAAAACTGTTTTTT. Translated: CSALTGGDEKLFF.